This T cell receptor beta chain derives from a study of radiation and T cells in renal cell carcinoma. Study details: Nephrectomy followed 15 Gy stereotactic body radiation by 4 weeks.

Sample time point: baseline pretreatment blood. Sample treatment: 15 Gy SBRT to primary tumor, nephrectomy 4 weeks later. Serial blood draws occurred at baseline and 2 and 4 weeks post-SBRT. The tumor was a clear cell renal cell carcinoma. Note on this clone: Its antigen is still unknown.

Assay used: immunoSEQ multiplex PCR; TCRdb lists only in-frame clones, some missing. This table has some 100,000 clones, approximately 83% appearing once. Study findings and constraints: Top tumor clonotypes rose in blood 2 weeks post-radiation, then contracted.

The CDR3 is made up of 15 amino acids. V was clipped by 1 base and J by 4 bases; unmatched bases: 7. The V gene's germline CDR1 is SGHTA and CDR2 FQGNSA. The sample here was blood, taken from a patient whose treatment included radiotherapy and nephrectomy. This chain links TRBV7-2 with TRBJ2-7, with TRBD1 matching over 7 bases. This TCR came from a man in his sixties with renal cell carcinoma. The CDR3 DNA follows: TGTGCCAGCAGCTTAGACGCAGGGGGTTTGTACGAGCAGTACTTC. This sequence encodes CASSLDAGGLYEQYF.